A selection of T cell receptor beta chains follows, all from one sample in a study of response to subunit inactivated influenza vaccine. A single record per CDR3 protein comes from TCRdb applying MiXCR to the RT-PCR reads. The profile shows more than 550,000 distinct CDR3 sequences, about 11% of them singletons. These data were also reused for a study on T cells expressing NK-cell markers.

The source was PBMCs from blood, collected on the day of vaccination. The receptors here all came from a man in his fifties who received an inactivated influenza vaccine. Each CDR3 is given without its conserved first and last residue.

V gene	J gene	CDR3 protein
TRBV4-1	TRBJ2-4	ASSQFTAPKNIQY
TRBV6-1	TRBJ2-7	ASKDGTSGAYEQY
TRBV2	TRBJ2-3	ASPPNPAGTSGTDTQY
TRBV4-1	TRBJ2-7	ASSQENPGHGYEQY
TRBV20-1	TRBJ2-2	SARDVRLGDTGELF
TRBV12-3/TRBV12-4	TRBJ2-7	ASSQGQGASEQY
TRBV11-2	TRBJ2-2	ASSLGTAGELF
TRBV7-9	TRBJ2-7	ASSPFILQGAEEQY
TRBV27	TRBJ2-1	ASSPVGGPPYNEQF
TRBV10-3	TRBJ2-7	AISRGQGAGGLSYEQY
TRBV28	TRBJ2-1	ASRGGFGQF
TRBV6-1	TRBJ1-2	ASSEDRSTYGYT
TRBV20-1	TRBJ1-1	SARIWGAPYPEAF
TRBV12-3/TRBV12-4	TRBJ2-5	ASTGGGLAGFETQY
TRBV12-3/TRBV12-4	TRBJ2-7	ASSFDRDRQY
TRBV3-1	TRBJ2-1	ASSRGYNEQF
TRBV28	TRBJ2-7	ASSLDLTRGSYEQY
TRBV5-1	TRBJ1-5	ASSFSGDQPQH
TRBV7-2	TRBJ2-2	ASSPQRNTGELF
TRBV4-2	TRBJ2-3	ASSQDPAAADTQY
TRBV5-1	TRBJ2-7	ASSLSISLGGDYEQY
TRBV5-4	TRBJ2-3	ASSPLPNSDTQY
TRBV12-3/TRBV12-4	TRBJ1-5	ASSYRAGGNQPQH
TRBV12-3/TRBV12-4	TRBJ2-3	ASSPSDGSSTDTQY
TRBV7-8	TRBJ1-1	ASSLGADRSLGAF
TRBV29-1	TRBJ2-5	SVGGREIGTQY
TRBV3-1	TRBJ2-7	ATGGESYEQY
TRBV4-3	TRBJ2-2	ASSQDSENTGELF
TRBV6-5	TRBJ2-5	ASSYRLAGTKETQY
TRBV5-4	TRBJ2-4	ASSLGDRKNIQY
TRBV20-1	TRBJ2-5	SAPRGLAGSETQY
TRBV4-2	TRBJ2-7	ASSLKPSDEQY
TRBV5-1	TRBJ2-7	ASSLASAGVGEQY
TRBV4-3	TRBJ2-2	ASTLDRNGELF
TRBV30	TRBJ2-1	AWSVRIAGRRNNEQF
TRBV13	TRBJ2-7	ASSFYPGQRGYVEQY
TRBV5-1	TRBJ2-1	ASSGGQQNNEQF
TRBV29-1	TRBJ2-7	SVGAGTASYEQY
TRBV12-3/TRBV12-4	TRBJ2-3	ASSFVLGTGTDTQY
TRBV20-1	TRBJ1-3	SARARDRNTIY
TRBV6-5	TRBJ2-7	ASSYSPGGGYEQY
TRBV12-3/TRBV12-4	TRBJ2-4	ASSLSGRGNIQY
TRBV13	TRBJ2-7	ASSLGRTSGKEQY
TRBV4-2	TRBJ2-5	ASSQAPGKETQY
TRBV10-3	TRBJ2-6	AVRQVSGANVLT